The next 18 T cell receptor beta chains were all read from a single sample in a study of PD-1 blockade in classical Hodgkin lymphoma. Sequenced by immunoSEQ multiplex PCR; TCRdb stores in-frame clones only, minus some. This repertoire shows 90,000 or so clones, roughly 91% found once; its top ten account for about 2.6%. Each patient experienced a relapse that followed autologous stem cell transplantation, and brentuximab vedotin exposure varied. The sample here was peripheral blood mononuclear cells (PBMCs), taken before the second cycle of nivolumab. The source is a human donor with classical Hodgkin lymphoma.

CDR3 loop: CASSPYPGRVRPEAFF. CDR3 in DNA: TGTGCCAGCAGTCCTTACCCTGGACGCGTTAGGCCTGAAGCTTTCTTT. The chain couples TRBV28 to TRBJ1-1; unclear D gene. V lost 5 bases to trimming and J lost 6 bases, with 22 bases between them. The germline V gene has CDR1 MDHEN and CDR2 SYDVKM. The CDR3 totals 16 residues.

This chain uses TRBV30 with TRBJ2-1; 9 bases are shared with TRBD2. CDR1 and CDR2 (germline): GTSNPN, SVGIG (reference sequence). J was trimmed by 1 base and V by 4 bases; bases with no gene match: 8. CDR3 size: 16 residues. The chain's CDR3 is CAWIVAGETSYNEQFF. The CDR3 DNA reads TGTGCCTGGATTGTAGCGGGAGAGACGTCCTACAATGAGCAGTTCTTC.

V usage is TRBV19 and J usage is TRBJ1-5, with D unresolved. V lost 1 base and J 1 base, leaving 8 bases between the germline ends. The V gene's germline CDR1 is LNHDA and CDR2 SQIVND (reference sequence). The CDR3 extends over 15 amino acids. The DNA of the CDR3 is TGTGCCAGTAGTATAGTCACGGGGAGCAATCAGCCCCAGCATTTT. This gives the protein CASSIVTGSNQPQHF.

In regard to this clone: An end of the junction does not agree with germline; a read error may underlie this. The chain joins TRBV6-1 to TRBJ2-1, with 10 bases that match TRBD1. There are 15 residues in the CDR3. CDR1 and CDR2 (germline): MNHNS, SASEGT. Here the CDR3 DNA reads TGTGCCAGCAGGGAAGGACAGGGGGTCTACAATGAGCAGTTCTTC. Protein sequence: CASREGQGVYNEQFF.

For the CDR3, the DNA is TGTGCCAGCAGCTTTATCAGGCTTGAAAAACTGTTTTTT. Protein sequence: CASSFIRLEKLFF. The chain has TRBV7-9 and TRBJ1-4; D is undetermined. The CDR3 totals 13 residues. Germline values: CDR1 SEHNR, CDR2 FQNEAQ (reference sequence). Trimming left V 3 bases short and J 7 bases short, with 9 bases between.

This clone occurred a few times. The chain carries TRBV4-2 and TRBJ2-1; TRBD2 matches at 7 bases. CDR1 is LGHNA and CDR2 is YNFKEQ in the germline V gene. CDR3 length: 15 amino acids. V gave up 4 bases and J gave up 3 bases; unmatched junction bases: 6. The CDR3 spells CASSPASGYYNEQFF. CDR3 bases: TGTGCCAGCAGCCCAGCTAGCGGTTACTACAATGAGCAGTTCTTC.

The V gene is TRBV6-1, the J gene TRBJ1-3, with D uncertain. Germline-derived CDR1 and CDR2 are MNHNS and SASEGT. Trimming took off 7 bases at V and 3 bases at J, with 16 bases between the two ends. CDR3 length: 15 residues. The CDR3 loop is CASTSDGGYGNTIYF. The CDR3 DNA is TGTGCCAGCACTTCCGACGGCGGTTATGGAAACACCATATATTTT.

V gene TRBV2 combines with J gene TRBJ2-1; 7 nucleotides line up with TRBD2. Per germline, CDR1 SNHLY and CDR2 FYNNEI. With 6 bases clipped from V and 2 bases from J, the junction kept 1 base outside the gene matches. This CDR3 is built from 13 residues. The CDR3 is CASRTSAYNEQFF. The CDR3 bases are TGTGCCAGCAGAACTAGCGCCTACAATGAGCAGTTCTTC.

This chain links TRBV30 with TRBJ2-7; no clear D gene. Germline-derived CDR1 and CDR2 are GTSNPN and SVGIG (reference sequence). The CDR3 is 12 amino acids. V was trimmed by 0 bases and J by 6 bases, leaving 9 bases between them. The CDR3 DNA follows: TGTGCCTGGAGTGTATGGAGCTCCGAGCAGTACTTC. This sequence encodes CAWSVWSSEQYF. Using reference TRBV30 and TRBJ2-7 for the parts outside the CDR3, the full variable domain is SQTIHQWPATLVQPVGSPLSLECTVEGTSNPNLYWYRQAAGRGLQLLFYSVGIGQISSEVPQNLSASRPQDRQFILSSKKLLLSDSGFYLCAWSVWSSEQYFGPGTRLTVT.

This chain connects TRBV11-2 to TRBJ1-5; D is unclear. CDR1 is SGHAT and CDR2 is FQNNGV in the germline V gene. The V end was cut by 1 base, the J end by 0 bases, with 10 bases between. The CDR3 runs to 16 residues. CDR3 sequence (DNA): TGTGCCAGCAGCTTAGGGGCAGCCAATAGCAATCAGCCCCAGCATTTT. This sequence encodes CASSLGAANSNQPQHF.

The CDR3 spells CASSQANYGYTF. The CDR3 DNA follows: TGTGCCAGCAGCCAAGCAAACTATGGCTACACCTTC. This chain uses TRBV14 with TRBJ1-2; D unresolved. Trimming shortened V by 1 base and J by 2 bases, and 2 bases separated the two germline ends. Germline assignment: CDR1 SGHDN and CDR2 FVKESK. This CDR3 comprises 12 residues.

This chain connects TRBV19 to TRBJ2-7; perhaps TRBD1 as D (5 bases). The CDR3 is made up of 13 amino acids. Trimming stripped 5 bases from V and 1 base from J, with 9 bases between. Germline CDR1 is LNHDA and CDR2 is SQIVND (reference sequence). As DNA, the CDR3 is TGTGCCAGTAGTCGGACACAGTCCTACGAGCAGTACTTC. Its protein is CASSRTQSYEQYF.

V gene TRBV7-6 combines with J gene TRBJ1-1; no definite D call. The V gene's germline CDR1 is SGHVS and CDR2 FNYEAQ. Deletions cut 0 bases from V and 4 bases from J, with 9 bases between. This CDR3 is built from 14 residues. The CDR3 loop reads CASSLAGFGTEAFF. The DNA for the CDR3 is TGTGCCAGCAGCTTAGCAGGCTTCGGCACTGAAGCTTTCTTT.

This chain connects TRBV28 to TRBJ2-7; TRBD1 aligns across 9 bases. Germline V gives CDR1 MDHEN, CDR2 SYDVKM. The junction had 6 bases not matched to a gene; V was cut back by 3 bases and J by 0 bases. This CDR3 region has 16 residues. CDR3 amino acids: CASSLVGQGTSYEQYF. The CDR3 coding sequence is TGTGCCAGCAGTTTGGTGGGACAGGGTACCTCCTACGAGCAGTACTTC.

The CDR3 sequence: CASSLGWGAGETQYF. The CDR3, as DNA: TGTGCCAGCAGCTTAGGCTGGGGGGCTGGGGAGACCCAGTACTTC. This rearrangement joins TRBV11-3 to TRBJ2-5; D tentatively reads TRBD1 or TRBD2 (6 bases each). V dropped 1 base and J dropped 5 bases, with 14 bases sitting between them. The CDR3 is 15 amino acids. CDR1 is SGHNT, CDR2 YENEEA, per germline.

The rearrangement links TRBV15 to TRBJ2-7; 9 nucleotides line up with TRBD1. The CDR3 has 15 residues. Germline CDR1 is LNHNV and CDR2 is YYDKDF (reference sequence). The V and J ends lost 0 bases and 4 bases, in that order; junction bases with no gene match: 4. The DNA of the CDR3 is TGTGCCACCAGCAGAGAGGGGACAGGGTATTACGAGCAGTACTTC. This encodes CATSREGTGYYEQYF.

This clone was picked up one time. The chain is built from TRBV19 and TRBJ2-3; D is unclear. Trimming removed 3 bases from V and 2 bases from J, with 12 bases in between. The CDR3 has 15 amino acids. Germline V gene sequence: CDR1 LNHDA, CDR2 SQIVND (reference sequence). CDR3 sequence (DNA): TGTGCCAGTAGTATCAGGATATTAGACACAGATACGCAGTATTTT. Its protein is CASSIRILDTDTQYF. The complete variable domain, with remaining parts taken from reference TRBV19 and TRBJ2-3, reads DGGITQSPKYLFRKEGQNVTLSCEQNLNHDAMYWYRQDPGQGLRLIYYSQIVNDFQKGDIAEGYSVSREKKESFPLTVTSAQKNPTAFYLCASSIRILDTDTQYFGPGTRLTVL.

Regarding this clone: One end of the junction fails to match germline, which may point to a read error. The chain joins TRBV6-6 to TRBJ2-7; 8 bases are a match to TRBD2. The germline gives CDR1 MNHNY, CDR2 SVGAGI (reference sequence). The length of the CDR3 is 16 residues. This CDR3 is CASSYSKERESSEQYF. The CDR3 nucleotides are TGTGCCAGCAGTTACTCGAAGGAGCGGGAGTCCTCCGAGCAGTACTTC.